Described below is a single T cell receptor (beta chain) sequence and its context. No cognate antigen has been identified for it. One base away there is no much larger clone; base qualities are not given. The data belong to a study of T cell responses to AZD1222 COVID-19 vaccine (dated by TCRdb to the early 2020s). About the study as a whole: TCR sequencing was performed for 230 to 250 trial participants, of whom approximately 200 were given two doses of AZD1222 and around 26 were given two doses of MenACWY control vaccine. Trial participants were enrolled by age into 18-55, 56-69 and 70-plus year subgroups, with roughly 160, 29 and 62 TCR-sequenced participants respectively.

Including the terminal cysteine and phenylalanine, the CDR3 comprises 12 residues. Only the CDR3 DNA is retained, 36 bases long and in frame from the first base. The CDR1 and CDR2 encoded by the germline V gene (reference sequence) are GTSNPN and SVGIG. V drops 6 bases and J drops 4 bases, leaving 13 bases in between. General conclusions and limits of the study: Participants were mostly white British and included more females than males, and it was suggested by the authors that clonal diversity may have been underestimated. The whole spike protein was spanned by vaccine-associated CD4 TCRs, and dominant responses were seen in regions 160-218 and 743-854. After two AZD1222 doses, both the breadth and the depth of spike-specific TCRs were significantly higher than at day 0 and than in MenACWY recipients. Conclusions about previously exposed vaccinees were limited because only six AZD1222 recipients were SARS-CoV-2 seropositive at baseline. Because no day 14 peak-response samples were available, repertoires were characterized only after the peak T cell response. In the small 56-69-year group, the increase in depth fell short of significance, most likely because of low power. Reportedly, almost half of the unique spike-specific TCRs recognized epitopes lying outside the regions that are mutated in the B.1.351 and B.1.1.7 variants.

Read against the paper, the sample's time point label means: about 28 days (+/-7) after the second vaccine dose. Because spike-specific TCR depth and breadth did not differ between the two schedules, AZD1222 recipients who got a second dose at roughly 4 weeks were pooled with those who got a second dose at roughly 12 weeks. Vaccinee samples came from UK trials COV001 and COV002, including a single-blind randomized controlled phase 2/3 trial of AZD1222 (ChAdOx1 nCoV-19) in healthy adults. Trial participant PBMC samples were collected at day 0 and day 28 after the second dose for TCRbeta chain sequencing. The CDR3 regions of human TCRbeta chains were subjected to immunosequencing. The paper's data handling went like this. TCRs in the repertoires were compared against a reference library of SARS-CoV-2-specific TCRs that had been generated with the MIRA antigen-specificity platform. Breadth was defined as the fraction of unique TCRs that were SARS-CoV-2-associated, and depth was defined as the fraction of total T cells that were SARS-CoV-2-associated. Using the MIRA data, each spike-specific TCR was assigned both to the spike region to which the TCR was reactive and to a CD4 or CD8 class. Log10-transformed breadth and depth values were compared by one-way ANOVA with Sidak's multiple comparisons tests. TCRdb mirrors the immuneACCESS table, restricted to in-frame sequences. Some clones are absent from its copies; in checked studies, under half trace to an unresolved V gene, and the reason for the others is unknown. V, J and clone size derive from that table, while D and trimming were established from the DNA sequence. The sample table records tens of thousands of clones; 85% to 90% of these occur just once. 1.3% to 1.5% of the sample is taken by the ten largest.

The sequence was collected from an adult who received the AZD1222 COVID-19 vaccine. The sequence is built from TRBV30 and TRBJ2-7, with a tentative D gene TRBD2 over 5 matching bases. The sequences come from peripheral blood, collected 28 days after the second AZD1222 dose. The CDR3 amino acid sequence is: CACRGWGYEQYF. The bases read TGTGCCTGTCGGGGATGGGGTTACGAGCAGTACTTC.